Listed below are T cell receptor beta chains from one sample, sequenced in a study of STAT5B mutations in CD4+ large granular lymphocyte leukemia. Measured with immunoSEQ multiplex PCR; TCRdb has only the in-frame clones, and not every one. Here the sample spans 20,000 or so clones, 84% being singletons. Sequencing used CD4+ T cells from blood buffy coats. Source of these receptors: a human donor in good health. The CDR3 runs from the conserved cysteine through the conserved F or W. A D gene is named only where the DNA matches it firmly. Only some rows state a clone size, as once, few, many or a class for expanded clones.

abundance | j_gene | len | d_gene | v_gene | CDR3aa | CDR3nt
- | TRBJ2-7 | 14 | - | TRBV2 | CASRGTPRSYEQYF | TGTGCCAGCAGAGGGACCCCGAGGTCCTACGAGCAGTACTTC
once | TRBJ2-7 | 15 | TRBD1 | TRBV27 | CASRGAGQGESEQYF | TGTGCCAGCAGGGGGGCGGGACAGGGTGAGAGCGAGCAGTACTTC
- | TRBJ2-3 | 16 | TRBD2 | TRBV15 | CATSAFGSGSADTQYF | TGTGCCACCAGCGCCTTTGGGAGCGGGAGTGCAGATACGCAGTATTTT
- | TRBJ2-2 | 15 | - | TRBV6-1 | CASSGSYGLGGELFF | TGTGCCAGCAGTGGCTCCTACGGGTTAGGCGGGGAGCTGTTTTTT
- | TRBJ1-1 | 11 | - | TRBV14 | CASSVRGEAFF | TGTGCCAGCAGCGTCCGGGGTGAAGCTTTCTTT
- | TRBJ2-1 | 15 | TRBD2 | TRBV9 | CASSVTSGGVNEQFF | TGTGCCAGCAGCGTGACTAGCGGGGGAGTCAATGAGCAGTTCTTC
- | TRBJ2-7 | 14 | TRBD1 | TRBV10-1 | CAVHPGTGPHEQYF | TGCGCCGTTCATCCCGGGACAGGCCCCCACGAGCAGTACTTC
once | TRBJ2-1 | 18 | TRBD2 | TRBV29-1 | CSALPGLAGDETYNEQFF | TGCAGCGCTTTACCGGGACTAGCGGGAGATGAGACCTACAATGAGCAGTTCTTC
- | TRBJ1-3 | 15 | - | TRBV6-6 | CAITPGRGTGNTIYF | TGTGCCATAACGCCGGGGAGGGGGACTGGAAACACCATATATTTT
- | TRBJ2-6 | 16 | - | TRBV5-6 | CASSGVGSSGANVLTF | TGTGCCAGCAGCGGAGTGGGGAGCTCTGGGGCCAACGTCCTGACTTTC
- | TRBJ2-2 | 15 | TRBD1 | TRBV6-5 | CASSTGQGYSGELFF | TGTGCCAGCAGTACGGGACAGGGTTATTCCGGGGAGCTGTTTTTT
once | TRBJ1-4 | 12 | - | TRBV30 | CAWRASAKRLFF | TGTGCCTGGAGGGCCTCCGCGAAAAGATTGTTTTTT
- | TRBJ1-4 | 14 | TRBD1 | TRBV6-1 | CASRGTGYFEKLFF | TGTGCCAGCAGGGGGACAGGGTACTTTGAAAAACTGTTTTTT
- | TRBJ2-5 | 13 | - | TRBV5-4 | CASSLDRVETQYF | TGTGCCAGCAGCTTGGACAGGGTGGAGACCCAGTACTTC
- | TRBJ2-5 | 13 | - | TRBV29-1 | CSVARGVGETQYF | TGCAGCGTTGCGAGGGGGGTGGGAGAGACCCAGTACTTC
- | TRBJ2-7 | 17 | TRBD2 | TRBV4-2 | CASSQDPSGGEPYEQYF | TGTGCCAGCAGCCAAGATCCTAGCGGGGGGGAGCCCTACGAGCAGTACTTC
- | TRBJ2-3 | 15 | TRBD2 | TRBV9 | CASSVDGTSKDTQYF | TGTGCCAGCAGCGTAGACGGGACTAGCAAAGATACGCAGTATTTT
once | TRBJ2-5 | 14 | - | TRBV7-9 | CASSLNIMGETQYF | TGTGCCAGCAGCTTAAACATAATGGGGGAGACCCAGTACTTC
- | TRBJ1-2 | 14 | - | TRBV2 | CASSQGMNHYGYTF | TGTGCCAGCAGCCAGGGTATGAATCACTATGGCTACACCTTC
- | TRBJ2-5 | 14 | TRBD2 | TRBV7-9 | CASSSGTSSKTQYF | TGTGCCAGCAGCTCAGGGACTAGCAGTAAGACCCAGTACTTC
- | TRBJ2-1 | 14 | TRBD2 | TRBV5-4 | CASSWTSGSHEQFF | TGTGCCAGCAGCTGGACTAGCGGCAGCCATGAGCAGTTCTTC
once | TRBJ2-7 | 12 | - | TRBV10-3 | CAISPGTYEQYF | TGTGCCATCAGTCCCGGGACCTACGAGCAGTACTTC
- | TRBJ2-4 | 15 | - | TRBV15 | CATSFGQLAKNIQYF | TGTGCCACCAGCTTCGGACAGCTAGCCAAAAACATTCAGTACTTC
- | TRBJ2-1 | 12 | - | TRBV6-1 | CASSLLGNEQFF | TGTGCCAGCAGTCTTTTGGGCAATGAGCAGTTCTTC
- | TRBJ1-2 | 12 | - | TRBV7-8 | CASSLATAGYTF | TGTGCCAGCAGCTTAGCGACCGCTGGCTACACCTTC
- | TRBJ1-2 | 13 | TRBD1 | TRBV6-6 | CASSYTGVYGYTF | TGTGCCAGCAGTTATACAGGGGTCTATGGCTACACCTTC
- | TRBJ1-1 | 13 | TRBD1 | TRBV6-1 | CASIKTNRGHAFF | TGTGCCAGCATCAAAACGAATAGGGGGCATGCTTTCTTT
- | TRBJ2-1 | 14 | TRBD2 | TRBV5-6 | CASSLAGGGNEQFF | TGTGCCAGCAGCTTGGCCGGGGGGGGCAATGAGCAGTTCTTC
- | TRBJ2-3 | 15 | TRBD2 | TRBV2 | CASRGTSGSSGTQYF | TGTGCCAGCAGGGGGACTAGCGGGAGTAGTGGTACGCAGTATTTT
- | TRBJ2-6 | 15 | - | TRBV14 | CASSQDGAGANVLTF | TGTGCCAGCAGCCAAGATGGGGCTGGGGCCAACGTCCTGACTTTC
- | TRBJ1-4 | 14 | TRBD1 | TRBV7-6 | CASSSGTGNEKLFF | TGTGCCAGCAGCTCGGGGACAGGGAATGAAAAACTGTTTTTT
- | TRBJ2-7 | 15 | TRBD1 | TRBV18 | CASSPSGQGFYEQYF | TGTGCCAGCTCACCCTCGGGACAGGGTTTCTACGAGCAGTACTTC
- | TRBJ2-7 | 15 | TRBD2 | TRBV6-6 | CASRPAAFREVEQYF | TGTGCCAGCAGACCCGCGGCTTTTCGGGAGGTTGAGCAGTACTTC
- | TRBJ2-5 | 11 | TRBD2 | TRBV20-1 | CSGGTKETQYF | TGCAGTGGCGGGACTAAAGAGACCCAGTACTTC
few | TRBJ2-7 | 14 | - | TRBV6-1 | CASSERDGRGEQYF | TGTGCCAGCAGTGAAAGGGACGGTCGGGGAGAGCAGTACTTC
- | TRBJ2-3 | 11 | - | TRBV6-5 | CASSARDTQYF | TGTGCCAGCAGTGCCCGGGATACGCAGTATTTT
- | TRBJ2-5 | 15 | TRBD2 | TRBV7-8 | CASSPARDYQETQYF | TGTGCCAGCAGCCCCGCCCGGGACTATCAAGAGACCCAGTACTTC
- | TRBJ1-1 | 13 | - | TRBV30 | CAWSHGGNTEAFF | TGTGCCTGGAGTCATGGGGGGAACACTGAAGCTTTCTTT
- | TRBJ1-1 | 13 | - | TRBV19 | CASTRRDAYEAFF | TGTGCCAGTACCCGCCGGGACGCCTATGAAGCTTTCTTT
once | TRBJ1-1 | 14 | - | TRBV7-9 | CASSLASENTEAFF | TGTGCCAGCAGCTTAGCATCAGAAAACACTGAAGCTTTCTTT
- | TRBJ1-2 | 13 | - | TRBV19 | CASSPGGNYGYTF | TGTGCCAGTAGTCCCGGGGGGAACTATGGCTACACCTTC
- | TRBJ1-5 | 15 | - | TRBV6-1 | CASSLNRNSNQPQHF | TGTGCCAGCAGCCTGAACAGGAATAGCAATCAGCCCCAGCATTTT
- | TRBJ1-5 | 15 | TRBD1 | TRBV2 | CASTPGQGAQQPQHF | TGTGCCAGCACTCCGGGACAGGGGGCGCAGCAGCCCCAGCATTTT
- | TRBJ2-7 | 13 | - | TRBV6-6 | CASSYDRTYEQYF | TGTGCCAGCAGTTATGACAGAACCTACGAGCAGTACTTC
- | TRBJ2-7 | 12 | - | TRBV15 | CATSRSVREQYF | TGTGCCACCAGCAGATCGGTTCGCGAGCAGTACTTC